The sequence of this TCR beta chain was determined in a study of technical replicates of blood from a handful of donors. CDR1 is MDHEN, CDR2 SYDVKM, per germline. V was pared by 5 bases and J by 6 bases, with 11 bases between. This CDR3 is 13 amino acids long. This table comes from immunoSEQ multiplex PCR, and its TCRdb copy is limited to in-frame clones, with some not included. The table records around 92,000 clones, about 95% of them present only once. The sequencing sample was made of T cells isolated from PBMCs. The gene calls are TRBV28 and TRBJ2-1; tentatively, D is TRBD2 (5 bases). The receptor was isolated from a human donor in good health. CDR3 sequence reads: CASSPLSGNEQFF. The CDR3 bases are TGTGCCAGCAGTCCGTTAAGCGGCAATGAGCAGTTCTTC.